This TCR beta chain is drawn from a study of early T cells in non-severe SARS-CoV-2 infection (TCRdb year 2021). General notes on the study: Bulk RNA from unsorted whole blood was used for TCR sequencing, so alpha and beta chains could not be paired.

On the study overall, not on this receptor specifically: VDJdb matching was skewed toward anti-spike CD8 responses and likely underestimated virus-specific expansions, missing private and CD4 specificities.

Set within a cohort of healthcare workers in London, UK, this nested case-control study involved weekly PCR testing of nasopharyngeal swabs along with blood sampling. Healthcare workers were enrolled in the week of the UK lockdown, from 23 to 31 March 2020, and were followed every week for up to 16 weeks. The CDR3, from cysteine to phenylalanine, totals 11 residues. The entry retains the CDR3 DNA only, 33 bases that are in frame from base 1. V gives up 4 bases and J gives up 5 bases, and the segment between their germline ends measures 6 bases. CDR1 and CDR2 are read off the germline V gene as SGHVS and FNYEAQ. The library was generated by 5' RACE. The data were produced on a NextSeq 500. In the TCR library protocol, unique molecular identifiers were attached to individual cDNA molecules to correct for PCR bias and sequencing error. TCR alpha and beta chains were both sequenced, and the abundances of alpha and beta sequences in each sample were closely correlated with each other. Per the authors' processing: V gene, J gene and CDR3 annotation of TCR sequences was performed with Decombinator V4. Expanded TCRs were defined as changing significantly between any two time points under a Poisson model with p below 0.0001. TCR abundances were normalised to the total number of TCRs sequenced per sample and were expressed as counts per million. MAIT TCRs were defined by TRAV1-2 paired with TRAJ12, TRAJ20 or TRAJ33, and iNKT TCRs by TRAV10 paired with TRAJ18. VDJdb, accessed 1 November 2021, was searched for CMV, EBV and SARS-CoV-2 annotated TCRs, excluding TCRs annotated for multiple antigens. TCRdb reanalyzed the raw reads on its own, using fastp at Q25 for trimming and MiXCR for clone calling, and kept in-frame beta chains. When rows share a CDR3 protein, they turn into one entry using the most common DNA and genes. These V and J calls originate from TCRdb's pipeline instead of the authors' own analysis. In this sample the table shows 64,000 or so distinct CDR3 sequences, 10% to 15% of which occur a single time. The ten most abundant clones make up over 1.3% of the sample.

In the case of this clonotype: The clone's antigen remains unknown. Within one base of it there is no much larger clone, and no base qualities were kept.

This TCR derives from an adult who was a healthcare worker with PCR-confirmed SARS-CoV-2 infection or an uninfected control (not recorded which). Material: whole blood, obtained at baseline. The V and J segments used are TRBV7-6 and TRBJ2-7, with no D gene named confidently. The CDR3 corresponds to CASSSTHEQYF. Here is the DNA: TGTGCCAGCAGCTCGACCCACGAGCAGTACTTC.